This T cell receptor beta chain was retrieved from a study of T cells in Graves' hyperthyroidism and ophthalmopathy (dated by TCRdb to about 2019). For context, the study as a whole: Peripheral blood was sampled at the time of initial diagnosis, prior to any treatment. To identify TCR V-J signatures that set the groups apart, the researchers used a discovery cohort of 100 patients, made up of 43 with Graves' ophthalmopathy and around 58 with stable Graves' hyperthyroidism. Whether ophthalmopathy could be predicted prospectively was tested in an independent validation cohort made up of 18 hyperthyroidism patients plus 17 patients who later progressed to ophthalmopathy. The roughly 100 discovery patients were randomly divided into training and test sets at a 7:3 ratio. In addition, the study compared T-cell repertoires in thyroid tissue and in blood from six Graves' hyperthyroidism patients. Following sampling, methimazole starting at 30 mg daily was given to hyperthyroidism patients, and high-dose intravenous methylprednisolone was given to ophthalmopathy patients. TCR Vbeta CDR3 sequencing of around 130 peripheral blood samples (under 45 ophthalmopathy, about 75 hyperthyroidism and roughly 17 progressor patients) is reported in the paper.

Broad study findings and their caveats: Most expanded thyroid clonotypes (frequency above 0.001) were also found in blood, which suggests that blood repertoires may mirror thyroid immune responses. In validation, the model predicted progression to ophthalmopathy a median of 6.5 months before onset, with approximately 70% sensitivity and roughly 79% specificity. Sample size was not statistically predetermined, and investigators were not blinded to group allocation. A model built on a 13 V-J signature distinguished ophthalmopathy from stable hyperthyroidism, reaching around 88% sensitivity and about 81% specificity in cross-validation and 80%/75% in testing.

To note about this clonotype: The specificity of this receptor is unknown. No much larger clone is present one base from it, and per-base qualities are unavailable.

The CDR3 goes from the cysteine to the phenylalanine over 17 residues. Only the CDR3 portion is preserved as DNA: 51 bases, with reading frame beginning at the first base. The germline V gene specifies MNHNS as CDR1 and SASEGT as CDR2. Trimming at the junction amounts to 1 base on V and 4 bases on J, and the germline ends lie 18 bases apart. In the ophthalmopathy patients, disease was moderately to severely active, with a Clinical Activity Score of 3 or more, a NOSPECS grade of 4 or more, and a duration of less than 3 months. The study excluded patients with uncontrolled infections, other autoimmune diseases, pregnancy or lactation. Diagnoses relied on clinical symptoms, serum thyroxine and TRAb, thyroid ultrasound and orbital computed tomography. Ficoll-Paque density gradient centrifugation was used to isolate PBMCs from around 9.1 ml of fresh peripheral blood. Trizol reagent was used to extract total RNA, and RNA quality was then checked on an Agilent 2100 Bioanalyzer.

TCR beta CDR3 regions were amplified from RNA transcripts. The TCR CDR3 was subjected to a first round of RT-PCR using the HTBI primer set and the Qiagen OneStep RT-PCR kit. A second multiplex PCR round built the libraries, followed by size selection and purification. Sequencing of the libraries was done on an Illumina HiSeq2000 using paired-end 100 bp reads. The authors processed their data as follows. SOAPnuke was used to process the raw data, with reads discarded if the reads contained adapters or uncalled bases, had a mean Phred below 15, or lacked an exact constant-primer or identifier match. COPE v1.2.5 was used to merge high-quality paired reads, and clonotypes were defined as unique nucleotide sequences. Clonotypes were aligned to IMGT TRBV, TRBD and TRBJ reference segments using MiTCR v1.1. The analysis included only V-J combinations with a frequency above 0.0001, which together covered 99% to 99.2% of the repertoires. The TCS score was defined as F50 (clonal expansion) divided by E x V (chaos), with BLOSUM62-based TCRdist calculated between CDR3 peptides within each V-J. Welch's t-statistics and random forest reduced 500 to 650 V-J features to 10 to 15, which were used in a naive Bayes classifier (R e1071). TCRdb ran its own pipeline on the public reads, namely fastp trimming at Q25 and MiXCR clone calling, and kept in-frame beta chains. Rows with a matching CDR3 protein are joined into one entry that keeps the most common DNA and genes. None of the V and J calls come from the authors' own analysis; TCRdb made them. Present in this sample are approximately 430,000 distinct CDR3 sequences, roughly 14% of which were seen just once. The biggest ten clones account for 13% of the sample.

The sequence came from a man in his late teens or twenties with Graves' ophthalmopathy. Recombination connected TRBV6-1 to TRBJ2-3, with the D assignment possibly TRBD1 or TRBD2, given 6 matching bases for each. Material for sequencing was blood. CDR3 protein: CASSEGLLAGGPDTQYF. The sequenced DNA: TGTGCCAGCAGTGAAGGGCTCCTAGCCGGGGGCCCAGATACGCAGTATTTT.